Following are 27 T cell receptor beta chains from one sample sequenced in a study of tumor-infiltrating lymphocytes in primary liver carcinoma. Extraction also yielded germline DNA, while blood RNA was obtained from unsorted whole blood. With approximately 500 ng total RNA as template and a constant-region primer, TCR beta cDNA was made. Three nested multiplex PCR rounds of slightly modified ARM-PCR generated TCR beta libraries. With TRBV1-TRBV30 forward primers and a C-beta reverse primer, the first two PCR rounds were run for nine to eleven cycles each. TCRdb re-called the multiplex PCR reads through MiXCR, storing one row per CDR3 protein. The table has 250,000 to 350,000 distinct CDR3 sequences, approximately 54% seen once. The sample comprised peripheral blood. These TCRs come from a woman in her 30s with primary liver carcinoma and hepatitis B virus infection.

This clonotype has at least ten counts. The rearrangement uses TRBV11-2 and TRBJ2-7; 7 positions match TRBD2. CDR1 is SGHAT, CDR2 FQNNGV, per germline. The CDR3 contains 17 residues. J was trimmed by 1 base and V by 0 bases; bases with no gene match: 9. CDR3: CASSLDNGGDWSYEQYF. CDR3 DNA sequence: TGTGCCAGCAGCTTAGATAATGGGGGGGATTGGTCCTACGAGCAGTACTTC.

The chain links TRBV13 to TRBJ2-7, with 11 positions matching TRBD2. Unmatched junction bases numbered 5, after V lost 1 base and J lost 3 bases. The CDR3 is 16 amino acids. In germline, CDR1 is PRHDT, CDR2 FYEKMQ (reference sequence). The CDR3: CASSLDPGTSGYEQYF. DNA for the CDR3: TGTGCCAGCAGCTTAGACCCTGGGACTAGCGGCTACGAGCAGTACTTC.

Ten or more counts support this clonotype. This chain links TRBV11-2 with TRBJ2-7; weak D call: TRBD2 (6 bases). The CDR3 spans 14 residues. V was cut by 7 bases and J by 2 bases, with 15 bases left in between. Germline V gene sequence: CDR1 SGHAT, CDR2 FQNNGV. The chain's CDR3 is CASTWDGGTYEQYF. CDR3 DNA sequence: TGTGCCAGCACCTGGGACGGGGGAACCTACGAGCAGTACTTC. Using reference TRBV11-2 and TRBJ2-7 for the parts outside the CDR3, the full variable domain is EAGVAQSPRYKIIEKRQSVAFWCNPISGHATLYWYQQILGQGPKLLIQFQNNGVVDDSQLPKDRFSAERLKGVDSTLKIQPAKLEDSAVYLCASTWDGGTYEQYFGPGTRLTVT.

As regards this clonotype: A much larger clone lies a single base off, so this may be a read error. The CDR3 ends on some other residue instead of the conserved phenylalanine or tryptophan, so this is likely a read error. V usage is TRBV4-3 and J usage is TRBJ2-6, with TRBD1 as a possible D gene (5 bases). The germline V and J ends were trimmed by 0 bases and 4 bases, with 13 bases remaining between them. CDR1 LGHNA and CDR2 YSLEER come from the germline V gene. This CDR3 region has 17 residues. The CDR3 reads CASSQEAVGVGANVLTY. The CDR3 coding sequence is TGCGCCAGCAGCCAAGAGGCGGTAGGGGTAGGGGCCAACGTCCTGACTTAC.

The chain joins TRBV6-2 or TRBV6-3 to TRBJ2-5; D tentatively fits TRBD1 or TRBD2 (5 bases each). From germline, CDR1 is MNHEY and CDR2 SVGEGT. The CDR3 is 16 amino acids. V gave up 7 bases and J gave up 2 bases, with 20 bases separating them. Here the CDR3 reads CASNASGALRQETQYF. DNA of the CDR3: TGTGCCAGCAATGCCTCCGGGGCATTGCGACAAGAGACCCAGTACTTC.

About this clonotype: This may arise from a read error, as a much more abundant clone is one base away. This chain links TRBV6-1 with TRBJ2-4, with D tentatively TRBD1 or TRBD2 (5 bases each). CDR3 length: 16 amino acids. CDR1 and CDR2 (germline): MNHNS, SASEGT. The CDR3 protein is CVSRDLGLVAKNIQYF. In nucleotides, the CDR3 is TGTGTCAGCAGGGACCTTGGTTTAGTAGCCAAAAACATTCAGTACTTC.

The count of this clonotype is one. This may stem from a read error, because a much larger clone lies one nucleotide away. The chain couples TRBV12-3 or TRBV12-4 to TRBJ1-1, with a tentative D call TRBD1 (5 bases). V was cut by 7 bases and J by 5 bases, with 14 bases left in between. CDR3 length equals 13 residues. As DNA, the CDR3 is TGTGCCAGCAACTGGGGGAGGAAAACTGAAGCTTTCTTT. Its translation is CASNWGRKTEAFF.

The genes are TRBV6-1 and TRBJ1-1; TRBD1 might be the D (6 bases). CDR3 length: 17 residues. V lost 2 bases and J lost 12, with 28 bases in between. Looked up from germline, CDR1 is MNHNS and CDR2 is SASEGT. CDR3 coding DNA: TGTGCCAGCAGTGAATCGGTGGGGGGCGGCGGGAACACCGAAACTTTCTTT. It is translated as CASSESVGGGGNTETFF.

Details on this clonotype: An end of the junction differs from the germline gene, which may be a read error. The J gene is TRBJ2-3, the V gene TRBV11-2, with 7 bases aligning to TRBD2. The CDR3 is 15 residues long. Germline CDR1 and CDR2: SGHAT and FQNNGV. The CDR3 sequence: CASSLVAGDTDTRYF. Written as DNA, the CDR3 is TGTGCAAGCAGCTTAGTGGCGGGAGACACAGATACGCGGTATTTT.

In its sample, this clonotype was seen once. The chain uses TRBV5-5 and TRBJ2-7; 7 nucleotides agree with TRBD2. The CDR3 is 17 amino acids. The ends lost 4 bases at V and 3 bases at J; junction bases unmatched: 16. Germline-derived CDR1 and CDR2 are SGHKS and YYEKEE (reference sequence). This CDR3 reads CASSLQASGPSVYEQYF. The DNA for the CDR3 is TGTGCCAGCAGCCTACAGGCTAGCGGCCCCTCTGTCTACGAGCAGTACTTC.

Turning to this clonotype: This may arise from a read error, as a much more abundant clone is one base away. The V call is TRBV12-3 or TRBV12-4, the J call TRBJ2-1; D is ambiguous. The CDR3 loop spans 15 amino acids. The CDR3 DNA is TGTGCCAGCAGTTTGATTTCTTCCTCCCACAATGAGCAGTTCTTC. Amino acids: CASSLISSSHNEQFF.

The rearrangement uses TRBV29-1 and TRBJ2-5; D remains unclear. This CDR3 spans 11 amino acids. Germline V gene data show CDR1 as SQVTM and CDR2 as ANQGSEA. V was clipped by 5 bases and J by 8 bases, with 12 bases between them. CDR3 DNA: TGCAGCGTTAACCTTCCAGGAACCCAGTACTTC. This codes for CSVNLPGTQYF.

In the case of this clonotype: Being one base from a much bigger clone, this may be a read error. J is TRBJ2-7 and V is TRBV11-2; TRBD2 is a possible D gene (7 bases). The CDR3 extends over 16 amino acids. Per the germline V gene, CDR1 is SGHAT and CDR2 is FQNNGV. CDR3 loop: CASSYRLQGGSYEQHF. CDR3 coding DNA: TGTGCCAGCAGCTACCGATTACAGGGAGGGTCCTACGAGCAGCACTTC. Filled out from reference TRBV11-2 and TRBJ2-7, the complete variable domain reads EAGVAQSPRYKIIEKRQSVAFWCNPISGHATLYWYQQILGQGPKLLIQFQNNGVVDDSQLPKDRFSAERLKGVDSTLKIQPAKLEDSAVYLCASSYRLQGGSYEQHFGPGTRLTVT.

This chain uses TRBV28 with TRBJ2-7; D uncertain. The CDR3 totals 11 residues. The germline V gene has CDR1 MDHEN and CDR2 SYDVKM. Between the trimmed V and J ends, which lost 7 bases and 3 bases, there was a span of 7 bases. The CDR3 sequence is CASKHLYEQYF. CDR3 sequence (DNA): TGTGCCAGCAAACATCTCTACGAGCAGTACTTC.

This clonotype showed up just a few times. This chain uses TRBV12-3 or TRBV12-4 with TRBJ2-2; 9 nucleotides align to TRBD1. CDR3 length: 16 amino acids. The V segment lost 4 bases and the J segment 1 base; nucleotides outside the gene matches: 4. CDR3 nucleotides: TGTGCCAGCAGTTCCCGACAGGGGGGGAACACCGGGGAGCTGTTTTTT. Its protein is CASSSRQGGNTGELFF.

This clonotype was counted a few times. As DNA, the CDR3 is TGTGCCAGCAGTTTAGCCGGGACAGGGGGCCTCATCAGGCCCCAGCATTTT. This gives the protein CASSLAGTGGLIRPQHF. The rearrangement uses TRBV28 and TRBJ1-5; 12 bases are shared with TRBD1. The ends lost 2 bases at V and 9 bases at J; junction bases unmatched: 11. In germline, CDR1 is MDHEN, CDR2 SYDVKM. The CDR3 runs to 17 residues.

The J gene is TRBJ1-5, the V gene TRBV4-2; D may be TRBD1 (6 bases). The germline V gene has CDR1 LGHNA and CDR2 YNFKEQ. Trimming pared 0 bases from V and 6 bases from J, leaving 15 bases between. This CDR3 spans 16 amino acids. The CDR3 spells CASSQDDRGASQPQHF. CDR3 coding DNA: TGTGCCAGCAGCCAAGATGATAGGGGGGCCAGTCAGCCCCAGCATTTT.

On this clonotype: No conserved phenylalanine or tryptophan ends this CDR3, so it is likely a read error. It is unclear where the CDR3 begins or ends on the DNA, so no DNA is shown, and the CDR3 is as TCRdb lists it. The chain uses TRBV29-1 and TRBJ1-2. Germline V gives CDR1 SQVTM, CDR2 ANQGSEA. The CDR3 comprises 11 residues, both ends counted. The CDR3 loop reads CSTSFGLTTNL.

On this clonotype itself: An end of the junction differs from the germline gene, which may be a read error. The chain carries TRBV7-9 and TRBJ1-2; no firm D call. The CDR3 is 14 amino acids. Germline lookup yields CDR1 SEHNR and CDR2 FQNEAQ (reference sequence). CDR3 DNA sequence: TGTGCCAGCGGCTTAGGATCCAGAGACTATGGCTACACCTTC. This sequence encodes CASGLGSRDYGYTF.

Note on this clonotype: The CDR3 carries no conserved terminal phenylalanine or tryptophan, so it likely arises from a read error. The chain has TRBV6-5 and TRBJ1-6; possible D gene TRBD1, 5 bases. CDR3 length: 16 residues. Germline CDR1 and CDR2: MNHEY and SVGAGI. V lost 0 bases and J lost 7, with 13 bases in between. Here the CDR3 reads CASSYSRQGRNSPLHL. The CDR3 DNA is TGTGCCAGCAGTTACTCGAGGCAGGGAAGGAATTCACCCCTCCACCTT.

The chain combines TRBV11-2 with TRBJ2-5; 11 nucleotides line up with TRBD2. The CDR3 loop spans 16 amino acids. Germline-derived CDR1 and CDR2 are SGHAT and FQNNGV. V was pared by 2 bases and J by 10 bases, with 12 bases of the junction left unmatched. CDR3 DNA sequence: TGTGCCAGCAGCTTAACAGAGTCTAGCGGGAGGAAGAGCCAGTACTTC. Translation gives CASSLTESSGRKSQYF.

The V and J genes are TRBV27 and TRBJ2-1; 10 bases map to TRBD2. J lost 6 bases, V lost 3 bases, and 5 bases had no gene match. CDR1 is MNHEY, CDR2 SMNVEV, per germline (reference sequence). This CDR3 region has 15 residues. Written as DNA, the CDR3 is TGTGCCAGCAGTTTCCCTAGCGGGGGCCGCAATGAGCAGTTCTTC. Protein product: CASSFPSGGRNEQFF.

The CDR3 DNA reads TGTGCCAGCACTTCTTACAGTGCAACTAATGAAAAACTGTTTTTT. The encoded protein is CASTSYSATNEKLFF. The chain couples TRBV6-6 to TRBJ1-4, with D hard to call. V lost 7 bases and J lost 0, with 12 bases in between. This CDR3 spans 15 amino acids. Germline CDR1 reads MNHNY; CDR2 reads SVGAGI (reference sequence).

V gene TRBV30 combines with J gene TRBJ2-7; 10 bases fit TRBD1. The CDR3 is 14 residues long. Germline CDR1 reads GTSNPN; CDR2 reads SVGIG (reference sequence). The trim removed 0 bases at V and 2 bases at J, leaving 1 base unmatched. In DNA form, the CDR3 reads TGTGCCTGGAGTGTGGGACAGGGGACCTACGAGCAGTACTTC. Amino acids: CAWSVGQGTYEQYF.

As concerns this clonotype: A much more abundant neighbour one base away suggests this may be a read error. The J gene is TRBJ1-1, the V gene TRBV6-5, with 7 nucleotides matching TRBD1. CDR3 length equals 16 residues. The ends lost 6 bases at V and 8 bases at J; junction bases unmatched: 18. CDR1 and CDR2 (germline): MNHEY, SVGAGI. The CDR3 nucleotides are TGTGCCAGCAGCCCTATACGAGGGGGCGGGTCTTTCGAAGCTTTCTTT. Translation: CASSPIRGGGSFEAFF.

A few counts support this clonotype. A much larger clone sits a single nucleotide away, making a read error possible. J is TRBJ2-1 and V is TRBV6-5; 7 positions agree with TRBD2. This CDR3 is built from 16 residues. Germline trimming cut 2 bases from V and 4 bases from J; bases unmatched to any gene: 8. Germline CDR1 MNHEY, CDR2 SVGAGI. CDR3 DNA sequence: TGTGCCAGCAGTTACGGTTCTGGGGAGGGGTACAATGAGCAGTTCTTC. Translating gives CASSYGSGEGYNEQFF.

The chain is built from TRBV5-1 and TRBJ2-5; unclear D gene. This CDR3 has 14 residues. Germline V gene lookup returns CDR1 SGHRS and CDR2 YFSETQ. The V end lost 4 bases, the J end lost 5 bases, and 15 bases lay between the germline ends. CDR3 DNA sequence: TGCGCCAGCAGCCCCGGAGCCGGGTACGAGACCCAGTACTTC. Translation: CASSPGAGYETQYF.